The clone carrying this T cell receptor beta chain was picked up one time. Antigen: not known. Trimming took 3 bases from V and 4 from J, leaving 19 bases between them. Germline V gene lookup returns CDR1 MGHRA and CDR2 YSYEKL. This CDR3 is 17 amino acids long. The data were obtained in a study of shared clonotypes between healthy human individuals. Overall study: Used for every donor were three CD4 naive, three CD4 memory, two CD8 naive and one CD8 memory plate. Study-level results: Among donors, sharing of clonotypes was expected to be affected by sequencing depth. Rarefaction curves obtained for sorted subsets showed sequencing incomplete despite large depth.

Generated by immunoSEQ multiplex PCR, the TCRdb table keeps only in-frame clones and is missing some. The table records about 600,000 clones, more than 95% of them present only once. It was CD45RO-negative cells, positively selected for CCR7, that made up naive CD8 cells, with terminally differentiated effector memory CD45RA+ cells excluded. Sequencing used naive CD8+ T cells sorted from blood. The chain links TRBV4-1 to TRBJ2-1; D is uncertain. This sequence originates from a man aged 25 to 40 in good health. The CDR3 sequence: CASSHPRVLESYNEQFF. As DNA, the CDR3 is TGCGCCAGCAGCCATCCTCGGGTCTTAGAGAGTTACAATGAGCAGTTCTTC.